This T cell receptor (beta chain) was sequenced for a study of blood T cell repertoires in COVID-19. Study at large: COVID-19 samples collected from the United States, Italy and Spain covered acute and convalescent phases. PBMCs, B-cell-depleted T cells, or T cells provided the cDNA or gDNA that made up the material.

V dropped 0 bases and J dropped 12; count of bases not matched to a gene: 2. Germline loops: CDR1 SGHDT, CDR2 YYEEEE. The CDR3 is made up of 12 amino acids. Source study methods: Quantification of nucleated cells was approximated via reference gene primer amplification. Using immunoSEQ multiplex PCR, the repertoire was profiled, and TCRdb retains in-frame clones only, with some absent. Clone size and the V and J calls come from that table; the DNA yielded D and trimming. This sample has some 160,000 clones, with about 89% found just once. Sample: peripheral blood. J is TRBJ1-4 and V is TRBV5-6; 7 nucleotides line up with TRBD1. The TCR sequence derives from a man aged 55 to 70 with acute or convalescent COVID-19. CDR3 in DNA: TGTGCCAGCAGCTTGGTTGACAGGGAACTGTTTTTT. Translating gives CASSLVDRELFF. The complete variable domain, with remaining parts taken from reference TRBV5-6 and TRBJ1-4, reads DAGVTQSPTHLIKTRGQQVTLRCSPKSGHDTVSWYQQALGQGPQFIFQYYEEEERQRGNFPDRFSGHQFPNYSSELNVNALLLGDSALYLCASSLVDRELFFGSGTQLSVL.